Below, 2 T cell receptor beta chains from the same sample are listed, as sequenced in a study of T cells after yellow fever vaccination. MiXCR was run by TCRdb on the 5' RACE reads, yielding one entry per CDR3 protein. The sample contains 200,000 to 250,000 distinct CDR3 sequences, roughly 7.2% of which appear only once. The sequencing here drew on CD4+ T cells sorted from PBMCs, taken 15 days after the yellow fever booster vaccination. All receptors derive from a man in his thirties or forties who received the YFV17D yellow fever vaccine.

This clonotype was counted between two and nine times. The chain employs TRBV28 and TRBJ1-5; D may be TRBD1 (5 bases). Germline CDR1 reads MDHEN; CDR2 reads SYDVKM. This CDR3 has 15 residues. With 6 bases removed from V and 4 bases from J, the gap between germline ends came to 16 bases. The CDR3 loop reads CASSLGSQGNQPQHF. The CDR3 DNA sequence: TGTGCCAGCAGCCTAGGGAGCCAGGGAAATCAGCCCCAGCATTTT.

V and J are TRBV5-1 and TRBJ2-1; TRBD2 matches at 11 bases. The CDR3 length is 12 residues. With V trimmed by 3 bases and J by 10 bases, 0 bases remained unmatched. Germline V CDR1 and CDR2: SGHRS, YFSETQ. CDR3 protein: CASSSSGREQFF. DNA for the CDR3: TGCGCCAGCAGCTCTAGCGGGAGGGAGCAGTTCTTC.